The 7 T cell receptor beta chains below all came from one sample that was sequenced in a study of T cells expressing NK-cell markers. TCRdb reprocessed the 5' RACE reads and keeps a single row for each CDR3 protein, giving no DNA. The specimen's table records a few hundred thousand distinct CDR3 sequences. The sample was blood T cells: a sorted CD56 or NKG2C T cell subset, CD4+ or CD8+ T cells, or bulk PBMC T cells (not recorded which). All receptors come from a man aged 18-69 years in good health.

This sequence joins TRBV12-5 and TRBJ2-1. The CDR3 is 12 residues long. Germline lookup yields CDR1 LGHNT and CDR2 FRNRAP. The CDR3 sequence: CASGLRRSEQFF.

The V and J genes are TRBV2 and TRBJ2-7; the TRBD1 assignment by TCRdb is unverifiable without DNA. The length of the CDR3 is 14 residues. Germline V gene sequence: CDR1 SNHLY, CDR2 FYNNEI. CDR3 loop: CASSEWETVDEQYF.

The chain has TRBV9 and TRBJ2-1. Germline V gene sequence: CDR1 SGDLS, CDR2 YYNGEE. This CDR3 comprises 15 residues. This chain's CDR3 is CASSAGLASSSGQFF.

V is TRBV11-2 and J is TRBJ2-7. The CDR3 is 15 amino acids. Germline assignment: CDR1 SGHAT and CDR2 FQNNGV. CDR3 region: CASSLVFGSTYEQYF.

The CDR3 sequence: CASRGLGVDSGTGELFF. This rearrangement joins TRBV27 to TRBJ2-2; with no DNA, the TCRdb D assignment of TRBD1 cannot be verified. The CDR3 sequence is 17 residues long. Germline CDR1 reads MNHEY; CDR2 reads SMNVEV (reference sequence).

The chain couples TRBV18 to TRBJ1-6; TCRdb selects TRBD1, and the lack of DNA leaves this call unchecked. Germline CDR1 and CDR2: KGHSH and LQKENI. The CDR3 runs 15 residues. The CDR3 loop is CASSPRTDKNSPLHF.

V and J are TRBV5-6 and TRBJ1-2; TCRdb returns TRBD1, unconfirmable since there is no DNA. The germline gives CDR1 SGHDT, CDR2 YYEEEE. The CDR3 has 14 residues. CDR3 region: CASSRAGQPYGYTF.